This T cell receptor (beta chain) was identified in a study of T-cell reconstitution after alpha-beta-depleted transplantation in children. Study results and limitations: Once a year had passed after transplant, T-cell counts and diversity came mostly from newly produced T cells.

A few counts support this clonotype. Its antigen remains unknown. V lost 6 bases, J lost 9 bases, and 15 bases lay in between. The CDR3 totals 13 residues. Construction of the TCRbeta library involved unique molecular identifiers. TCRdb independently ran MiXCR on the PCR reads; one entry per CDR3 protein. The data contain 540,000 or so distinct CDR3 sequences, 23% of them seen just once; the ten biggest clones take up around an eighth. The material sequenced was PBMCs, mostly from graft donor cells, taken 360 days after TCRalphabeta/CD19-depleted stem cell transplant. The receptor was derived from a boy under three years old who had a stem cell transplant for acute myeloid leukemia, so the T cells may come from the graft donor. This sequence joins TRBV12-3 or TRBV12-4 and TRBJ2-1; perhaps TRBD1 as D (5 bases). The DNA for the CDR3 is TGTGCCAGCAGCCTCTTCAGGGCAGGTGAGCAGTTCTTC. As protein: CASSLFRAGEQFF.